This T cell receptor (beta chain) was sequenced during a study of blood T cell repertoires in COVID-19. Overall study: Sites in the United States, Italy and Spain provided acute and convalescent COVID-19 samples.

Source study methods: Estimation of nucleated cell counts relied on the amplification of reference gene primers. TCRdb's copy holds only in-frame clones and misses some; the assay was immunoSEQ multiplex PCR. V and J calls and clone size are given by that table; D and trimming were obtained from the DNA. Altogether 120,000 or so clones are present, about 74% being singletons, with the ten largest covering about 6.6%. CDR1 and CDR2 from the germline V gene are KGHSH and LQKENI. This CDR3 contains 13 residues. Trimming took off 6 bases at V and 0 bases at J, with 3 bases between the two ends. The chain links TRBV18 to TRBJ1-6; D remains unclear. The source material was peripheral blood. The sequence derives from a man between 65 and 85 years old with acute or convalescent COVID-19. The CDR3 nucleotides read TGTGCCAGCTCCAGCTCCTATAATTCACCCCTCCACTTT. The encoded protein is CASSSSYNSPLHF.